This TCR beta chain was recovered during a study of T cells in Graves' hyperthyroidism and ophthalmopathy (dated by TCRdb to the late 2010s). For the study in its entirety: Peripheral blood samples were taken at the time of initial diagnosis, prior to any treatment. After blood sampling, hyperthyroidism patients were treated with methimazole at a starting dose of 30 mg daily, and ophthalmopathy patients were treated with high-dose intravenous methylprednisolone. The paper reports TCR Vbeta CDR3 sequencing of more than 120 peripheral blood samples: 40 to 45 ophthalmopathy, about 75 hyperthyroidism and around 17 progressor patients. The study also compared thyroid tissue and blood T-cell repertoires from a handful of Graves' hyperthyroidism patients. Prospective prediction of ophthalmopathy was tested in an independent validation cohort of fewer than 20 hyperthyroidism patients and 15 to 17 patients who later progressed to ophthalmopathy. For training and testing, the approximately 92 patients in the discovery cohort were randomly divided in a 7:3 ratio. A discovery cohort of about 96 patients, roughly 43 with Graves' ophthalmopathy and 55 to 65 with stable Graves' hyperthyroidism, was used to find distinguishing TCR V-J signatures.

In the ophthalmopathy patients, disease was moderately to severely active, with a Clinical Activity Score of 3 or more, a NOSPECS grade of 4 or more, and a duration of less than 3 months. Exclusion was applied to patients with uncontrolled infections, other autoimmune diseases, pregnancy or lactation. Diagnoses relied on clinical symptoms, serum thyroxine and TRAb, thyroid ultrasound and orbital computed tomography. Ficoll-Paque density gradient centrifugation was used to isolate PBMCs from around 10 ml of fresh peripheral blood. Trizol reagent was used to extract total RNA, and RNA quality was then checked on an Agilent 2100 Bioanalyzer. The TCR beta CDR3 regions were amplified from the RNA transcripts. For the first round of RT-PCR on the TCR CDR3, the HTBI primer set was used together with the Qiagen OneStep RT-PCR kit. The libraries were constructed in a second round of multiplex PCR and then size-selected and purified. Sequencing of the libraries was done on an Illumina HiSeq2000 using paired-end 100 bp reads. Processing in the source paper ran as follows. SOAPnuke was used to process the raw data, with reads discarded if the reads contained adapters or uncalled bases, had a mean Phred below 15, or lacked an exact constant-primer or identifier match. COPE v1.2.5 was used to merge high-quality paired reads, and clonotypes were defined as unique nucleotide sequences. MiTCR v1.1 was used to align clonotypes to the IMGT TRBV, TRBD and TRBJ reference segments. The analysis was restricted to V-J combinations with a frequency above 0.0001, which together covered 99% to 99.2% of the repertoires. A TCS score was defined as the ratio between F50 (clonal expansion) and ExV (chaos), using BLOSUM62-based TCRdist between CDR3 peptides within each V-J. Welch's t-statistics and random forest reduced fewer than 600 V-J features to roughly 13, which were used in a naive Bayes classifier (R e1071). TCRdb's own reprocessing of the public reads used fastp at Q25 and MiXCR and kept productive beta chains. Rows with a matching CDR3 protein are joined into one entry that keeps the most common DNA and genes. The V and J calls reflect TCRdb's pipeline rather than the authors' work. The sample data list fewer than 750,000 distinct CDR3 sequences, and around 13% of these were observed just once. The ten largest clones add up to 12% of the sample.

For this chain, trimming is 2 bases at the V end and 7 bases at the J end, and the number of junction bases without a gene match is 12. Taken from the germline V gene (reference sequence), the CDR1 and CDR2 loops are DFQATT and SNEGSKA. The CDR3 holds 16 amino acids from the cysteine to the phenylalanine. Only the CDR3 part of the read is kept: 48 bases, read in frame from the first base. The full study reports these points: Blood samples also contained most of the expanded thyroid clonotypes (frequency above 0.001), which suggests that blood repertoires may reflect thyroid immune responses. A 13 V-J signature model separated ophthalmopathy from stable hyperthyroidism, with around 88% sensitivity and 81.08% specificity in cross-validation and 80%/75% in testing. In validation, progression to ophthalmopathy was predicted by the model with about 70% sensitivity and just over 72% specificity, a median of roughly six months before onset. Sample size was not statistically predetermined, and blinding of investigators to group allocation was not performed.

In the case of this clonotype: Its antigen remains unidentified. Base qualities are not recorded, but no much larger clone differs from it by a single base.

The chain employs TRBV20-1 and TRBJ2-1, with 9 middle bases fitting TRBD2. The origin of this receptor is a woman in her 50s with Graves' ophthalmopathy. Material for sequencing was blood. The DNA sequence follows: TGCAGTGCTAGATCCCTCGGGGCGGGAGGGCCTAATGAGCAGTTCTTC. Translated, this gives CSARSLGAGGPNEQFF.